This T cell receptor beta chain was captured by sequencing in a study of post-analysis software for immune sequencing data. Study summary: Patients with relapsing-remitting, secondary progressive and progressive-relapsing multiple sclerosis courses were all represented. General observations from the study: Samples sharing a preparation batch grouped tightly together when assessed by F measure. Significantly decreased normalized Chao1 diversity was recorded for multiple sclerosis patients relative to controls. Compared with controls, patients had more of 4 to 6 TRBV segments, including TRBV5-6, TRBV5-1 and TRBV20-1.

Built from TCR beta cDNA, the libraries had unique molecular identifiers in them. Input amounts of roughly 1 to 10 million T cells were used. These gave about 500,000 cDNA molecules, so each molecule approximated one T cell. TCRdb passed the PCR reads through MiXCR, listing each CDR3 protein once. The sample holds about 540,000 distinct CDR3 sequences, around a third seen once. For this clonotype: Its antigen is not identified.

The V and J ends lost 7 bases and 5 bases respectively, with 11 bases between them. The CDR3 runs to 12 residues. Germline loops: CDR1 ENHRY, CDR2 SYGVKD. The sample comprised blood. This chain uses TRBV10-3 with TRBJ2-5; maybe TRBD1 (5 bases). The source of this sequence is a girl aged 2-17 years with multiple sclerosis. DNA of the CDR3: TGTGCCATCAAGTCTGGGGCGGAGACCCAGTACTTC. Residues: CAIKSGAETQYF.